These 19 T cell receptor beta chains were all obtained from the same sample, sequenced in a study of PD-L1 blockade in urothelial cancer. Time point in this sample: pretreatment peripheral blood. Repertoires were generated with immunoSEQ multiplex PCR, while TCRdb's copy carries only in-frame clones and drops some. The sample yields 55,000 to 75,000 clones, approximately 78% seen once. Source: PBMCs, taken around atezolizumab (anti-PD-L1) treatment. These receptors were obtained from a man between 65 and 85 years old with urothelial cancer.

The chain has TRBV5-1 and TRBJ1-5; D call uncertain. V lost 3 bases and J 4 bases, leaving 8 bases between the germline ends. CDR3 length: 13 amino acids. Germline assignment: CDR1 SGHRS and CDR2 YFSETQ. The DNA of the CDR3 is TGCGCCAGCAGCTCTGACACAAATCAGCCCCAGCATTTT. It codes for CASSSDTNQPQHF. The variable domain in full, with the rest retrieved from reference TRBV5-1 and TRBJ1-5, is KAGVTQTPRYLIKTRGQQVTLSCSPISGHRSVSWYQQTPGQGLQFLFEYFSETQRNKGNFPGRFSGRQFSNSRSEMNVSTLELGDSALYLCASSSDTNQPQHFGDGTRLSIL.

The rearrangement links TRBV5-1 to TRBJ2-7; 7 bases line up with TRBD1. V dropped 5 bases and J dropped 0; count of bases not matched to a gene: 5. Germline V gives CDR1 SGHRS, CDR2 YFSETQ. This CDR3 contains 14 residues. This CDR3 is CASSGGQASYEQYF. CDR3 DNA sequence: TGCGCCAGCAGTGGAGGACAGGCCTCCTACGAGCAGTACTTC.

In its sample, this clone was seen a few times. The rearrangement uses TRBV28 and TRBJ2-1; 9 nucleotides line up with TRBD2. Looked up from germline, CDR1 is MDHEN and CDR2 is SYDVKM. This CDR3 has 14 amino acids. V lost 3 bases, J lost 7 bases, and 4 bases stayed unmatched. The CDR3 DNA follows: TGTGCCAGCAGTTTGGGGACTAGCTATAATGAGCAGTTCTTC. Translated, it gives CASSLGTSYNEQFF.

The rearrangement uses TRBV6-6 and TRBJ2-7, with TRBD1 matching over 9 bases. The CDR3 has 16 residues. Germline V gene data show CDR1 as MNHNY and CDR2 as SVGAGI (reference sequence). V lost 4 bases and J lost 2; bases outside the gene matches: 9. The CDR3 nucleotides are TGTGCCAGCAGTTCGCCGGGACAGGGATCCCCCTACGAGCAGTACTTC. It specifies CASSSPGQGSPYEQYF.

J is TRBJ1-3 and V is TRBV28; no clear D gene. CDR3 size: 13 residues. From germline, CDR1 is MDHEN and CDR2 SYDVKM. The V end lost 8 bases, the J end lost 1 base, and 9 bases lay between the germline ends. The CDR3 sequence: CASVQASGNTIYF. The CDR3 DNA reads TGTGCCAGCGTCCAGGCTTCTGGAAACACCATATATTTT.

The chain recombines TRBV6-4 with TRBJ2-1; maybe TRBD2 (6 bases). The CDR3 loop spans 12 amino acids. In germline, CDR1 is MRHNA, CDR2 SNTAGT. V lost 8 bases to trimming and J lost 10 bases, with 15 bases between them. The CDR3 DNA sequence: TGTGCCAGCGGGGGACCCGGGGGAGAGCAGTTCTTC. This sequence encodes CASGGPGGEQFF.

The rearrangement joins TRBV6-1 to TRBJ2-7; 7 bases are a match to TRBD1. The junction had 12 bases not matched to a gene; V was cut back by 1 base and J by 3 bases. Germline V CDR1 and CDR2: MNHNS, SASEGT. This CDR3 spans 17 amino acids. DNA for the CDR3: TGTGCCAGCAGTGAAGGATCCTCTGGGACAGTCGACTACGAGCAGTACTTC. Translating gives CASSEGSSGTVDYEQYF.

The CDR3 DNA follows: TGTGCCAGCAGCTTATATAGCGGCGGGGACATTCAGTACTTC. Protein product: CASSLYSGGDIQYF. The chain employs TRBV7-9 and TRBJ2-4, with D possibly matching TRBD2 (6 bases). Germline V gene sequence: CDR1 SEHNR, CDR2 FQNEAQ (reference sequence). CDR3 length: 14 amino acids. V was shortened by 2 bases and J by 8 bases, with 13 bases between the two germline ends.

The V gene is TRBV29-1, the J gene TRBJ2-4, with D perhaps TRBD2 (6 bases). Trimming shortened V by 3 bases and J by 1 base, and 7 bases separated the two germline ends. The CDR3 spans 13 residues. Germline CDR1 reads SQVTM; CDR2 reads ANQGSEA. CDR3 sequence: CSVESGAKNIQYF. The CDR3 DNA reads as TGCAGCGTTGAGAGCGGGGCCAAAAACATTCAGTACTTC.

CDR3 nucleotide sequence: TGTGCCTGGAGTGTCGGGCAGGGAAGAAACACCATATATTTT. It translates to CAWSVGQGRNTIYF. V and J are TRBV30 and TRBJ1-3; TRBD1 is a possible D gene (5 bases). The length of the CDR3 is 14 residues. Trimming took 0 bases from V and 5 from J, leaving 11 bases between them. The germline gives CDR1 GTSNPN, CDR2 SVGIG (reference sequence).

The chain is built from TRBV7-9 and TRBJ2-7, with 7 bases matching TRBD1. This CDR3 region has 14 residues. V shed 4 bases, J shed 0 bases, and the junction held 3 bases outside the gene matches. The germline gives CDR1 SEHNR, CDR2 FQNEAQ (reference sequence). CDR3 protein: CASSSGTASYEQYF. The CDR3 bases are TGTGCCAGCAGCTCCGGGACAGCCTCCTACGAGCAGTACTTC.

The V gene is TRBV9, the J gene TRBJ2-1, with D perhaps TRBD2 (6 bases). CDR3 length: 13 amino acids. Germline-derived CDR1 and CDR2 are SGDLS and YYNGEE. V lost 4 bases and J 7 bases, leaving 12 bases between the germline ends. CDR3 in amino acids: CASSSPAGNEQFF. The CDR3 bases are TGTGCCAGCAGCTCCCCCGCGGGAAATGAGCAGTTCTTC.

The chain links TRBV28 to TRBJ2-1; no clear D. Germline CDR1 is MDHEN and CDR2 is SYDVKM. V was pared by 3 bases and J by 10 bases, with 7 bases between. This CDR3 is built from 11 residues. For the CDR3, the DNA is TGTGCCAGCAGTTTTCAACTAGAGCAGTTCTTC. It specifies CASSFQLEQFF.

CDR3 sequence reads: CASSLAGRGNEQFF. As DNA, the CDR3 is TGTGCCAGCAGCTTAGCGGGGAGGGGCAATGAGCAGTTCTTC. The chain employs TRBV11-2 and TRBJ2-1; 7 bases map to TRBD2. The CDR3 has 14 residues. Germline V gene data show CDR1 as SGHAT and CDR2 as FQNNGV. Germline trimming cut 1 base from V and 6 bases from J; bases unmatched to any gene: 3.

V gene TRBV6-1 combines with J gene TRBJ2-7, with TRBD2 as a possible D gene (5 bases). The CDR3 is made up of 16 amino acids. Trimming stripped 3 bases from V and 3 bases from J, with 18 bases between. In germline, CDR1 is MNHNS, CDR2 SASEGT. The CDR3 sequence: CASSDPKTNFNYEQYF. Here the CDR3 DNA reads TGTGCCAGCAGTGATCCGAAGACTAACTTTAACTACGAGCAGTACTTC.

A few counts support this clone. The V and J genes are TRBV27 and TRBJ1-2; D remains unclear. CDR3 length: 13 residues. Trimming left V 3 bases short and J 8 bases short, with 13 bases between. Germline CDR1 is MNHEY and CDR2 is SMNVEV (reference sequence). CDR3 residues: CASSFSGSRGYTF. CDR3 sequence (DNA): TGTGCCAGCAGTTTTTCGGGGTCGAGAGGCTACACCTTC.

This chain links TRBV29-1 with TRBJ2-2; 9 bases are shared with TRBD1. V shed 2 bases, J shed 8 bases, and the junction held 3 bases outside the gene matches. The length of the CDR3 is 13 residues. Germline-derived CDR1 and CDR2 are SQVTM and ANQGSEA. CDR3 amino acids: CSVERDREGELFF. CDR3 coding DNA: TGCAGCGTTGAAAGGGACAGGGAAGGGGAGCTGTTTTTT.

This clone was recorded only once. The rearrangement links TRBV7-2 to TRBJ2-3; D is possibly TRBD2 (5 bases). Germline V CDR1 and CDR2: SGHTA, FQGNSA. The ends were cut back, 0 bases at V and 5 bases at J, with 9 bases in the middle. CDR3 size: 14 residues. The CDR3 bases are TGTGCCAGCAGCTTAGCGGAGGTCCTAGATACGCAGTATTTT. Its protein is CASSLAEVLDTQYF. The variable domain in full, completed from reference TRBV7-2 and TRBJ2-3, reads GAGVSQSPSNKVTEKGKDVELRCDPISGHTALYWYRQSLGQGLEFLIYFQGNSAPDKSGLPSDRFSAERTGGSVSTLTIQRTQQEDSAVYLCASSLAEVLDTQYFGPGTRLTVL.

This clone showed up just a few times. The chain couples TRBV15 to TRBJ2-7; no clear D. The CDR3 is 14 amino acids. With 2 bases removed from V and 0 bases from J, the gap between germline ends came to 8 bases. CDR1 and CDR2 from the germline V gene are LNHNV and YYDKDF (reference sequence). CDR3 DNA: TGTGCCACCAGCAGACCCGAGAGCTCCTACGAGCAGTACTTC. Residues: CATSRPESSYEQYF.